One sample yielded the 21 T cell receptor beta chains listed below, sequenced in a study of Graves' ophthalmopathy and Graves' hyperthyroidism. The TCR beta CDR3 regions underwent amplification from RNA transcripts. The first round was an RT-PCR with HTBI primers, and the second round was a multiplex PCR. Each CDR3 protein is one row after TCRdb ran MiXCR on the multiplex PCR reads. Of roughly 300,000 distinct CDR3 sequences detected, 17% appear once; the ten largest clones hold 9% to 15%. The sequencing sample was made of peripheral blood. Source of these receptors: an adult man with Graves' ophthalmopathy.

At least ten counts were recorded for this clonotype. The chain employs TRBV4-1 and TRBJ2-7; 12 nucleotides agree with TRBD2. The junction had 8 bases not matched to a gene; V was cut back by 0 bases and J by 2 bases. This CDR3 is 18 amino acids long. Germline-derived CDR1 and CDR2 are MGHRA and YSYEKL. CDR3 protein: CASSQDSRTSGAPYEQYF. The CDR3 coding sequence is TGCGCCAGCAGCCAAGACAGTAGGACTAGCGGGGCCCCCTACGAGCAGTACTTC.

V gene TRBV30 combines with J gene TRBJ1-1, with D unresolved. Germline loops: CDR1 GTSNPN, CDR2 SVGIG (reference sequence). With 0 bases removed from V and 4 bases from J, the gap between germline ends came to 15 bases. The CDR3 consists of 15 residues. DNA for the CDR3: TGTGCCTGGAGTGTAATGCTAGGGAGAAGCACTGAAGCTTTCTTT. Encoded protein: CAWSVMLGRSTEAFF.

Note on this clonotype: A read error is possible here, since a much larger clone lies one base away. The chain links TRBV27 to TRBJ2-5; D is undetermined. Germline V gene data show CDR1 as MNHEY and CDR2 as SMNVEV (reference sequence). CDR3 length equals 15 residues. Deletions cut 6 bases from V and 2 bases from J, with 16 bases between. The CDR3 bases are TGTGCCAGCAGCAAATGTGAAAGAGGACAAGAGACCCAGTACTTC. Its translation: CASSKCERGQETQYF.

In this sample, this clonotype turned up many times. The V gene is TRBV2, the J gene TRBJ2-7; D is possibly TRBD1 (6 bases). Germline-derived CDR1 and CDR2 are SNHLY and FYNNEI. V lost 1 base and J 5 bases, leaving 9 bases between the germline ends. CDR3 length equals 13 residues. CDR3 loop: CASSEVQGNEQYF. The CDR3 coding sequence is TGTGCCAGCAGTGAAGTCCAGGGGAACGAGCAGTACTTC.

This clonotype appeared many times. The chain joins TRBV10-1 to TRBJ2-7, with TRBD2 matching over 10 bases. This CDR3 region has 15 residues. J gave up 2 bases and V 2 bases, and 3 bases lay outside the gene matches. The germline gives CDR1 WNHNN, CDR2 SYGVQD (reference sequence). The CDR3 spells CASSEGLAATYEQYF. CDR3 coding DNA: TGCGCCAGCAGTGAGGGACTAGCGGCCACCTACGAGCAGTACTTC.

The sample holds many counts of this clonotype. The rearrangement joins TRBV12-3 or TRBV12-4 to TRBJ2-5; 9 nucleotides match TRBD1. The CDR3 is made up of 15 amino acids. V shed 6 bases and J 5 bases; nucleotides not matched to a gene: 10. CDR3 DNA: TGTGCCAGCAGCACCGGGGACAGGGTGGCGGAGACCCAGTACTTC. Its translation: CASSTGDRVAETQYF.

This clonotype was counted many times. This sequence joins TRBV3-1 and TRBJ2-2, with 9 bases that match TRBD1. J gave up 4 bases and V 5 bases, and 11 bases lay outside the gene matches. The germline V gene encodes CDR1 LGHDT and CDR2 YNNKEL (reference sequence). The CDR3 extends over 17 amino acids. In DNA form, the CDR3 reads TGTGCCAGCAGCAGAGGGACAGGGAGCTGGTCCACCGGGGAGCTGTTTTTT. It specifies CASSRGTGSWSTGELFF.

This clonotype is categorized as medium-sized. This chain connects TRBV29-1 to TRBJ1-2, with D maybe TRBD1 (5 bases). This CDR3 region has 15 residues. V was shortened by 5 bases and J by 1 base, with 17 bases between the two germline ends. The V gene's germline CDR1 is SQVTM and CDR2 ANQGSEA. CDR3 region: CSVRGPRGNNYGYTF. In DNA, the CDR3 is TGCAGCGTTCGAGGTCCTAGGGGAAATAACTATGGCTACACCTTC.

This clonotype was seen many times. The CDR3 carries no conserved terminal phenylalanine or tryptophan, so it likely arises from a read error. V usage is TRBV13 and J usage is TRBJ2-7; D is unresolved. The CDR3 consists of 16 residues. V shed 3 bases and J shed 0 bases, with 15 bases lying between them. The germline V gene has CDR1 PRHDT and CDR2 FYEKMQ (reference sequence). The CDR3 loop reads CASSLKGPVSSYEQYL. The CDR3 nucleotides are TGTGCCAGCAGCTTGAAAGGGCCAGTTAGCTCCTACGAGCAGTACCTC.

This clonotype was seen many times. The chain links TRBV6-5 to TRBJ2-2; 7 bases are shared with TRBD1. The CDR3 totals 15 residues. Germline trimming cut 6 bases from V and 0 bases from J; bases unmatched to any gene: 4. The germline gives CDR1 MNHEY, CDR2 SVGAGI. The CDR3 here is CASRRGQANTGELFF. The CDR3 DNA follows: TGTGCCAGCAGACGCGGACAGGCGAACACCGGGGAGCTGTTTTTT.

This clonotype was counted many times. CDR3 coding DNA: TGCAGTGCTAGAGATATCTCCCAGGGGGATTATAATTCACCCCTCCACTTT. Translated: CSARDISQGDYNSPLHF. This chain connects TRBV20-1 to TRBJ1-6; the match to TRBD1 covers 7 bases. Germline V gene lookup returns CDR1 DFQATT and CDR2 SNEGSKA (reference sequence). The V and J ends lost 0 bases and 4 bases, in that order; junction bases with no gene match: 9. The CDR3 consists of 17 residues.

This clonotype was recorded many times. The chain carries TRBV5-1 and TRBJ1-1; D may be TRBD1 (6 bases). This CDR3 is 13 amino acids long. V lost 5 bases to trimming and J lost 4 bases, with 12 bases between them. In germline, CDR1 is SGHRS, CDR2 YFSETQ. CDR3 DNA: TGCGCCAGCAGAGAACAGGGTTTCACTGAAGCTTTCTTT. Amino acid sequence: CASREQGFTEAFF. Together with reference TRBV5-1 and TRBJ1-1, the CDR3 gives the full variable domain: KAGVTQTPRYLIKTRGQQVTLSCSPISGHRSVSWYQQTPGQGLQFLFEYFSETQRNKGNFPGRFSGRQFSNSRSEMNVSTLELGDSALYLCASREQGFTEAFFGQGTRLTVV.

This clonotype was seen at least ten times. This sequence joins TRBV28 and TRBJ2-4; D is possibly TRBD1 (6 bases). The V and J ends lost 5 bases and 8 bases respectively, with 13 bases between them. The CDR3 loop spans 13 amino acids. Germline CDR1 and CDR2: MDHEN and SYDVKM. Here the CDR3 DNA reads TGTGCCAGCAGTCCGACAGGCCGAGACATTCAGTACTTC. Translated: CASSPTGRDIQYF. Variable domain in full (rest from reference TRBV28 and TRBJ2-4): DVKVTQSSRYLVKRTGEKVFLECVQDMDHENMFWYRQDPGLGLRLIYFSYDVKMKEKGDIPEGYSVSREKKERFSLILESASTNQTSMYLCASSPTGRDIQYFGAGTRLSVL.

This clonotype occurred many times. V and J are TRBV12-3 or TRBV12-4 and TRBJ2-7; unclear D gene. Trimming took 5 bases from V and 2 from J, leaving 4 bases between them. The CDR3 totals 11 residues. DNA of the CDR3: TGTGCCAGCAGTCCCGCCTACGAGCAGTACTTC. Translated, it gives CASSPAYEQYF.

The gene calls are TRBV30 and TRBJ2-7; D possibly corresponds to TRBD2 (6 bases). There are 14 residues in the CDR3. Germline V gene data show CDR1 as GTSNPN and CDR2 as SVGIG (reference sequence). Trimming took off 3 bases at V and 1 base at J, with 13 bases between the two ends. CDR3 protein: CAWRVGSWSYEQYF. DNA of the CDR3: TGTGCCTGGAGAGTCGGGAGTTGGTCCTACGAGCAGTACTTC.

This clonotype was counted many times. The gene calls are TRBV19 and TRBJ2-6, with D tentatively TRBD2 (6 bases). The V gene lost 6 bases and the J gene lost 2 bases, with 14 bases spanning the gap. The CDR3 consists of 16 residues. Per germline, CDR1 LNHDA and CDR2 SQIVND (reference sequence). The CDR3 loop reads CASSTGEAAGANVLTF. CDR3 nucleotides: TGTGCCAGTAGCACTGGGGAGGCAGCTGGGGCCAACGTCCTGACTTTC.

This clonotype has at least ten counts. The chain joins TRBV5-1 to TRBJ2-7; perhaps D is TRBD1 or TRBD2 (5 bases each). This CDR3 contains 16 residues. V lost 3 bases and J 3 bases, leaving 19 bases between the germline ends. Per the germline V gene, CDR1 is SGHRS and CDR2 is YFSETQ. The CDR3 region has the DNA TGCGCCAGCAGCTCGGCAGCTTCCGGGGCCCGCTACGAGCAGTACTTC. Encoded protein: CASSSAASGARYEQYF.

This clonotype showed up just a few times. This rearrangement joins TRBV9 to TRBJ2-7; D could derive from TRBD1 or TRBD2 (5 bases each). Germline V lookup: CDR1 SGDLS, CDR2 YYNGEE. CDR3 length: 14 residues. V was pared by 4 bases and J by 3 bases, with 14 bases between. The CDR3 here is CASSSRDGFYEQYF. Here the CDR3 DNA reads TGTGCCAGCAGCAGCCGGGACGGATTCTACGAGCAGTACTTC.

This clonotype occurred many times. The rearrangement links TRBV9 to TRBJ2-5, with 8 nucleotides matching TRBD2. The CDR3 spans 15 residues. Germline CDR1 SGDLS, CDR2 YYNGEE. Germline trimming cut 5 bases from V and 7 bases from J; bases unmatched to any gene: 13. In DNA form, the CDR3 reads TGTGCCAGCAGAGACGAAACTAGCGGAGCCGGGACCCAGTACTTC. Translated: CASRDETSGAGTQYF.

This clonotype showed up many times. The chain uses TRBV6-5 and TRBJ2-2, with 9 bases lining up with TRBD2. The CDR3 totals 15 residues. Germline V gene lookup returns CDR1 MNHEY and CDR2 SVGAGI. After removal of 0 bases from V and 6 bases from J, the junction contained 2 bases not matched to a gene. The CDR3 protein is CASSYSAGGAGELFF. CDR3 coding DNA: TGTGCCAGCAGTTACTCTGCGGGGGGGGCCGGGGAGCTGTTTTTT.

The genes are TRBV11-2 and TRBJ1-1; 10 bases fit TRBD1. Germline V CDR1 and CDR2: SGHAT, FQNNGV. CDR3 length: 16 residues. The V gene end was trimmed by 5 bases and the J gene end by 0 bases; junction bases not matched to a gene: 6. The CDR3 region has the DNA TGTGCCAGCAGCGCCCGGGACAGGGGACTGAACACTGAAGCTTTCTTT. Amino acids: CASSARDRGLNTEAFF.